This T cell receptor beta chain was documented in a study of cytomegalovirus exposure and HLA in healthy donors. Study observations and caveats: In a later analysis, TCR beta V- and J-gene trimming was associated with a missense DCLRE1C variant. The study designated 150 or so TCR beta chains cytomegalovirus-associated. In a later analysis, productive TCRs from donors in an Asian-associated ancestry cluster reportedly carried fewer N-insertions than the cohort mean. Three chains linked to CMV were shown in vitro to be specific for CMV antigens.

Regarding this clone: Its matching antigen is unknown.

Primers: 60 Vbeta forward and 13 Jbeta reverse. TCRdb's table, derived via immunoSEQ multiplex PCR, lists solely in-frame clones and lacks some. The sample yields about 95,000 clones, roughly four fifths seen once. The CDR3 covers 15 residues. Germline loops: CDR1 SGHVS, CDR2 FNYEAQ. With 2 bases clipped from V and 5 bases from J, the junction kept 6 bases outside the gene matches. The receptor was isolated from a man under 40 in good health and CMV-seropositive. V usage is TRBV7-6 and J usage is TRBJ2-1, with 7 bases matching TRBD2. The sequencing input was PBMCs. The CDR3: CASSLFAGAHNEQFF. Here the CDR3 DNA reads TGTGCCAGCAGCTTATTTGCGGGAGCCCACAATGAGCAGTTCTTC.